Shown below are 29 T cell receptor beta chains from a single sample sequenced in a study of identifying expanded T cells in peripheral blood. Here immunoSEQ multiplex PCR was the method, and the copy in TCRdb shows in-frame clones only, minus some. The table lists 90,000 or so clones, roughly 86% of them singletons. The material sequenced was blood. Receptors originate from a person between 18 and 75 years old in good health.

This clone occurred once. The chain uses TRBV27 and TRBJ1-3, with a tentative D call TRBD1 (5 bases). V was clipped by 3 bases and J by 0 bases, with 9 bases between them. The CDR3 sequence is 15 residues long. Looked up from germline, CDR1 is MNHEY and CDR2 is SMNVEV (reference sequence). CDR3: CASSLGVNSGNTIYF. CDR3 nucleotide sequence: TGTGCCAGCAGTTTGGGGGTAAACTCTGGAAACACCATATATTTT.

The chain is built from TRBV15 and TRBJ2-3; 9 nucleotides line up with TRBD2. With V trimmed by 4 bases and J by 9 bases, 8 bases remained unmatched. In germline, CDR1 is LNHNV, CDR2 YYDKDF (reference sequence). The CDR3 has 14 residues. The DNA for the CDR3 is TGTGCCACCAGCATCGGGCGGGGGGGCTTGACGCAGTATTTT. Translating it yields CATSIGRGGLTQYF.

This clone is a singleton in its sample. The genes are TRBV4-1 and TRBJ2-5, with 7 bases fitting TRBD2. This CDR3 comprises 17 residues. CDR1 is MGHRA and CDR2 is YSYEKL in the germline V gene. V trimming: 3 bases; J trimming: 3 bases; junction bases outside the gene matches: 13. CDR3 nucleotides: TGCGCCAGCAGCCAGGGGGGAGGGCCTCATCTTAAAGAGACCCAGTACTTC. Its protein product is CASSQGGGPHLKETQYF.

This rearrangement joins TRBV9 to TRBJ1-2; unclear D gene. Per germline, CDR1 SGDLS and CDR2 YYNGEE. The CDR3 covers 13 residues. Trimming took 0 bases from V and 5 from J, leaving 8 bases between them. CDR3 in amino acids: CASSVGREYGYTF. The CDR3 bases are TGTGCCAGCAGCGTAGGGCGGGAGTATGGCTACACCTTC.

Only a few counts were recorded for this clone. This chain links TRBV5-1 with TRBJ2-7; 7 bases map to TRBD2. This CDR3 comprises 13 residues. V shed 3 bases, J shed 3 bases, and the junction held 3 bases outside the gene matches. Per germline, CDR1 SGHRS and CDR2 YFSETQ. CDR3 residues: CASSSRDYYEQYF. DNA of the CDR3: TGCGCCAGCAGCTCCCGGGACTACTACGAGCAGTACTTC.

The J gene is TRBJ2-5, the V gene TRBV7-9; D is unclear. Germline CDR1 reads SEHNR; CDR2 reads FQNEAQ (reference sequence). The CDR3 length is 14 residues. V dropped 5 bases and J dropped 2 bases, with 12 bases sitting between them. CDR3 sequence (DNA): TGTGCCAGCAGCCCCCGGTACTCGCAAGAGACCCAGTACTTC. Its translation: CASSPRYSQETQYF. Supplemented by reference TRBV7-9 and TRBJ2-5, the full variable domain reads DTGVSQNPRHKITKRGQNVTFRCDPISEHNRLYWYRQTLGQGPEFLTYFQNEAQLEKSRLLSDRFSAERPKGSFSTLEIQRTEQGDSAMYLCASSPRYSQETQYFGPGTRLLVL.

The rearrangement joins TRBV6-1 to TRBJ2-3, with unresolved D. CDR3 length: 13 amino acids. Germline V gives CDR1 MNHNS, CDR2 SASEGT. The V end was cut by 1 base, the J end by 3 bases, with 5 bases between. CDR3: CASSEVMTDTQYF. CDR3 DNA: TGTGCCAGCAGTGAAGTAATGACAGATACGCAGTATTTT.

This clone was detected only once. The chain uses TRBV28 and TRBJ1-1, with D possibly being TRBD1 (5 bases). The germline V gene encodes CDR1 MDHEN and CDR2 SYDVKM. The CDR3 runs 15 residues. Deletions cut 5 bases from V and 2 bases from J, with 15 bases between. The CDR3 region is CASSPDGTVNTEAFF. CDR3 nucleotide sequence: TGTGCCAGCAGTCCAGACGGGACGGTCAACACTGAAGCTTTCTTT.

The V call is TRBV11-2, the J call TRBJ1-2; D may be TRBD1 (5 bases). CDR3 length: 14 amino acids. From germline, CDR1 is SGHAT and CDR2 FQNNGV. Trimming stripped 1 base from V and 1 base from J, with 7 bases between. The CDR3 DNA is TGTGCCAGCAGCTTAGGACAGATTAACTATGGCTACACCTTC. This sequence encodes CASSLGQINYGYTF.

In this sample, this clone turned up once. The V and J genes are TRBV5-4 and TRBJ2-7; D perhaps matches TRBD2 (5 bases). The CDR3 sequence is 15 residues long. Trimming took 0 bases from V and 3 from J, leaving 13 bases between them. The germline CDR1 and CDR2 sequences are SGHNT and YYREEE (reference sequence). The CDR3 loop reads CASSLEGVRNYEQYF. DNA of the CDR3: TGTGCCAGCAGCTTGGAGGGAGTAAGAAACTACGAGCAGTACTTC.

The chain combines TRBV5-4 with TRBJ1-2; 8 bases fit TRBD1. CDR1 is SGHNT and CDR2 is YYREEE in the germline V gene (reference sequence). The V and J ends lost 4 bases and 4 bases, in that order; junction bases with no gene match: 6. The CDR3 is 14 amino acids. The CDR3 DNA reads as TGTGCCAGCAGCCTGACAGGGGTAGGCTATGGCTACACCTTC. It yields the protein CASSLTGVGYGYTF.

The genes are TRBV30 and TRBJ1-5, with 7 bases identical to TRBD1. The CDR3 is 16 amino acids. CDR1 GTSNPN and CDR2 SVGIG come from the germline V gene (reference sequence). V trimming: 0 bases; J trimming: 6 bases; junction bases outside the gene matches: 11. CDR3 loop: CAWSVGPDRNPQPQHF. CDR3 bases: TGTGCCTGGAGTGTGGGTCCGGACAGGAACCCTCAGCCCCAGCATTTT. The variable domain in full, with the rest retrieved from reference TRBV30 and TRBJ1-5, is SQTIHQWPATLVQPVGSPLSLECTVEGTSNPNLYWYRQAAGRGLQLLFYSVGIGQISSEVPQNLSASRPQDRQFILSSKKLLLSDSGFYLCAWSVGPDRNPQPQHFGDGTRLSIL.

The rearrangement uses TRBV6-5 and TRBJ1-4; D not resolved. With 4 bases removed from V and 8 bases from J, the gap between germline ends came to 14 bases. The germline CDR1 and CDR2 sequences are MNHEY and SVGAGI. The CDR3 sequence is 14 residues long. Here the CDR3 DNA reads TGTGCCAGCAGTTCCCCTCGGGATCTCGAAAAACTGTTTTTT. Its translation is CASSSPRDLEKLFF.

The V and J genes are TRBV9 and TRBJ2-1; D is uncertain. V was shortened by 0 bases and J by 1 base, with 17 bases between the two germline ends. CDR1 is SGDLS, CDR2 YYNGEE, per germline. This CDR3 has 18 amino acids. CDR3 in amino acids: CASSVDLAAESSYNEQFF. In nucleotides, the CDR3 is TGTGCCAGCAGCGTAGATCTGGCGGCCGAAAGTTCCTACAATGAGCAGTTCTTC.

This chain joins TRBV5-4 and TRBJ2-7, with TRBD1 as a possible D gene (6 bases). Trimming removed 5 bases at V and 2 bases at J, with 17 bases between. This CDR3 is built from 15 residues. The germline CDR1 and CDR2 sequences are SGHNT and YYREEE (reference sequence). The CDR3 DNA is TGTGCCAGCAGTTCTGGACAGCCCCCAACCTACGAGCAGTACTTC. It yields the protein CASSSGQPPTYEQYF. The full variable domain, its missing parts supplied by reference TRBV5-4 and TRBJ2-7, is ETGVTQSPTHLIKTRGQQVTLRCSSQSGHNTVSWYQQALGQGPQFIFQYYREEENGRGNFPPRFSGLQFPNYSSELNVNALELDDSALYLCASSSGQPPTYEQYFGPGTRLTVT.

The rearrangement joins TRBV27 to TRBJ2-3; D remains unclear. The CDR3 sequence is 14 residues long. Trimming shortened V by 5 bases and J by 6 bases, and 15 bases separated the two germline ends. Germline assignment: CDR1 MNHEY and CDR2 SMNVEV (reference sequence). CDR3 residues: CASSPQTAWDTQYF. The CDR3 DNA sequence: TGTGCCAGCAGTCCTCAAACTGCATGGGATACGCAGTATTTT.

The chain employs TRBV30 and TRBJ1-2; weak D call: TRBD1 (6 bases). This CDR3 has 15 amino acids. V lost 0 bases and J 4 bases, leaving 15 bases between the germline ends. Germline CDR1 GTSNPN, CDR2 SVGIG (reference sequence). The chain's CDR3 is CAWSVLTGTPYGYTF. For the CDR3, the DNA is TGTGCCTGGAGTGTACTCACAGGGACCCCCTATGGCTACACCTTC.

The chain employs TRBV19 and TRBJ2-1, with D perhaps given as TRBD1 or TRBD2 (6 bases each). V was shortened by 6 bases and J by 8 bases, with 17 bases between the two germline ends. Germline V gene data show CDR1 as LNHDA and CDR2 as SQIVND (reference sequence). CDR3 length: 14 amino acids. CDR3: CASSLLKGEDEQFF. The CDR3 nucleotides are TGTGCCAGTAGCCTACTGAAGGGGGAGGATGAGCAGTTCTTC. Filled out from reference TRBV19 and TRBJ2-1, the complete variable domain reads DGGITQSPKYLFRKEGQNVTLSCEQNLNHDAMYWYRQDPGQGLRLIYYSQIVNDFQKGDIAEGYSVSREKKESFPLTVTSAQKNPTAFYLCASSLLKGEDEQFFGPGTRLTVL.

The V call is TRBV25-1, the J call TRBJ1-6; 7 bases map to TRBD1. Looked up from germline, CDR1 is MGHDK and CDR2 is SYGVNS. The CDR3 is made up of 17 amino acids. Germline trimming cut 0 bases from V and 6 bases from J; bases unmatched to any gene: 8. DNA for the CDR3: TGTGCCAGCAGTGAATATGTAGGGACAGATGGTAATTCACCCCTCCACTTT. Its translation: CASSEYVGTDGNSPLHF.

The rearrangement uses TRBV2 and TRBJ1-1, with 8 nucleotides matching TRBD1. Germline values: CDR1 SNHLY, CDR2 FYNNEI. CDR3 length: 14 residues. With 6 bases clipped from V and 3 bases from J, the junction kept 6 bases outside the gene matches. The CDR3 DNA follows: TGTGCCAGCAGAGATACAGGGGGTGACACTGAAGCTTTCTTT. This encodes CASRDTGGDTEAFF.

The gene calls are TRBV6-5 and TRBJ1-1, with D possibly TRBD1 on 6 matching bases. This CDR3 is built from 15 residues. From germline, CDR1 is MNHEY and CDR2 SVGAGI. Trimming left V 2 bases short and J 6 bases short, with 16 bases between. In DNA form, the CDR3 reads TGTGCCAGCAGTTACGGTCGGGGGCATAGTTCTGAAGCTTTCTTT. It yields the protein CASSYGRGHSSEAFF.

There are a few counts of this clone. The chain recombines TRBV7-9 with TRBJ1-4; the D gene is possibly TRBD1 (6 bases). Trimming stripped 3 bases from V and 10 bases from J, with 12 bases between. Germline-derived CDR1 and CDR2 are SEHNR and FQNEAQ (reference sequence). CDR3 size: 13 residues. The CDR3: CASSLEQGGKLFF. The CDR3 DNA reads as TGTGCCAGCAGCTTGGAACAGGGCGGAAAACTGTTTTTT.

The chain recombines TRBV28 with TRBJ2-7; 8 bases are shared with TRBD1. Germline-derived CDR1 and CDR2 are MDHEN and SYDVKM. The J segment lost 3 bases and the V segment lost 2 bases, leaving 9 bases of the junction unmatched. This CDR3 region has 16 residues. The chain's CDR3 is CASSLIQGATGYEQYF. CDR3 DNA: TGTGCCAGCAGTTTAATTCAGGGGGCGACGGGCTACGAGCAGTACTTC. Looking up the rest from reference TRBV28 and TRBJ2-7 gives the full variable domain: DVKVTQSSRYLVKRTGEKVFLECVQDMDHENMFWYRQDPGLGLRLIYFSYDVKMKEKGDIPEGYSVSREKKERFSLILESASTNQTSMYLCASSLIQGATGYEQYFGPGTRLTVT.

J is TRBJ1-3 and V is TRBV25-1; possible D gene TRBD1, 5 bases. The V end lost 4 bases, the J end lost 0 bases, and 10 bases lay between the germline ends. The V gene's germline CDR1 is MGHDK and CDR2 SYGVNS. This CDR3 contains 15 residues. The CDR3 DNA reads as TGTGCCAGCAGTGGGATAGGGGACTCTGGAAACACCATATATTTT. This translates into CASSGIGDSGNTIYF.

This chain joins TRBV14 and TRBJ2-1; D not certain. V gave up 2 bases and J gave up 6 bases, with 11 bases separating them. Germline-derived CDR1 and CDR2 are SGHDN and FVKESK. The CDR3 runs to 14 residues. CDR3 region: CASSQLLIGNEQFF. CDR3 nucleotides: TGTGCCAGCAGCCAACTCCTAATTGGCAATGAGCAGTTCTTC.

This clone appeared a few times. The genes are TRBV19 and TRBJ1-6; D remains unclear. V was trimmed by 4 bases and J by 7 bases, leaving 8 bases between them. The CDR3 runs 13 residues. Germline lookup yields CDR1 LNHDA and CDR2 SQIVND (reference sequence). The CDR3 coding sequence is TGTGCCAGTAGTACGGGGAACAATTCACCCCTCCACTTT. Its protein is CASSTGNNSPLHF.

This sequence joins TRBV7-7 and TRBJ1-1; D remains unclear. Deletions cut 3 bases from V and 1 base from J, with 6 bases between. The CDR3 loop spans 13 amino acids. Germline lookup yields CDR1 SSHAT and CDR2 FNYEAQ (reference sequence). The CDR3, as DNA: TGTGCCAGCAGCTTTAACACGAACACTGAAGCTTTCTTT. This codes for CASSFNTNTEAFF.

This rearrangement joins TRBV5-1 to TRBJ2-1; D gene uncertain. The germline V gene has CDR1 SGHRS and CDR2 YFSETQ. The CDR3 is made up of 13 amino acids. Trimming shortened V by 0 bases and J by 10 bases, and 11 bases separated the two germline ends. CDR3 bases: TGCGCCAGCAGCTTGGACGTTCCCGTAGAGCAGTTCTTC. Protein: CASSLDVPVEQFF.

In DNA form, the CDR3 reads TGTGCCAGTAGTGAATTTAGCGGGGGGGCCGAGACCCAGTACTTC. It yields the protein CASSEFSGGAETQYF. The genes are TRBV19 and TRBJ2-5; 11 bases align to TRBD2. V dropped 5 bases and J dropped 5; count of bases not matched to a gene: 7. The germline V gene encodes CDR1 LNHDA and CDR2 SQIVND (reference sequence). The CDR3 runs to 15 residues.